This T cell receptor beta chain appears in the sequencing data of a study of Ad26.COV2.S vaccination and SARS-CoV-2 variants. The study's findings and limits: Substantial breadth was reportedly displayed by spike-specific CD8+ and CD4+ T cell responses after vaccination.

On this clone: Its antigen is unidentified.

Clones were read by immunoSEQ multiplex PCR, and TCRdb kept only the in-frame ones, dropping some. The sample lists 300,000 to 400,000 clones, around 86% occurring once. Treatment specified: around 19 received Ad26.COV2.S at low or high dose, single or two shots; several received placebo; per-sample allocation not given. After the first vaccine or placebo injection, samples were drawn on day 63. Within Boston, the person who donated was an adult of 18-55 years. Specimen: peripheral blood, collected in a trial of Ad26.COV2.S vaccine versus placebo. This TCR was recovered from a person aged 18-65 years who received the Ad26.COV2.S COVID-19 vaccine or a placebo.

The CDR3 is CASSYLQGLSYEQYF. The CDR3, as DNA: TGTGCCAGCAGTTACCTCCAAGGACTTTCTTACGAGCAGTACTTC. The V gene is TRBV6-5, the J gene TRBJ2-7, with D perhaps TRBD2 (5 bases). The CDR3 has 15 amino acids. Germline V gives CDR1 MNHEY, CDR2 SVGAGI. The V end lost 2 bases, the J end lost 4 bases, and 15 bases lay between the germline ends.